Shown below are 25 T cell receptor beta chains from a single sample sequenced in a study of Ad26.COV2.S vaccination and SARS-CoV-2 variants. As to treatment: roughly 18 received Ad26.COV2.S at low or high dose, single or two shots; about 5 received placebo; per-sample allocation not given. The investigators took samples on day 63 after the first vaccine or placebo injection. TCRdb's copy holds only in-frame clones and misses some; the assay was immunoSEQ multiplex PCR. The sample includes some 480,000 clones, 70% to 90% of them seen just once. The material sequenced was peripheral blood, taken in a trial of Ad26.COV2.S vaccine versus placebo. Every receptor here comes from a person aged 18-65 years who received the Ad26.COV2.S COVID-19 vaccine or a placebo.

This clone has just a few counts. The chain has TRBV11-2 and TRBJ2-7, with D perhaps TRBD1 (5 bases). The V end lost 5 bases, the J end lost 4 bases, and 15 bases lay between the germline ends. The CDR3 spans 14 residues. CDR1 and CDR2 (germline): SGHAT, FQNNGV. DNA for the CDR3: TGTGCCAGCAGCCGCGGCGTACAGGCGTACGAGCAGTACTTC. This codes for CASSRGVQAYEQYF.

The gene calls are TRBV7-8 and TRBJ1-5; tentatively, D is TRBD1 (6 bases). The V gene's germline CDR1 is SGHVS and CDR2 FQNEAQ. Trimming left V 5 bases short and J 6 bases short, with 14 bases between. There are 14 residues in the CDR3. The CDR3 DNA follows: TGTGCCAGCAGCCGGAACAGGGACGGTCAGCCCCAGCATTTT. This gives the protein CASSRNRDGQPQHF. The full variable domain, completed using reference TRBV7-8 and TRBJ1-5, is GAGVSQSPRYKVAKRGQDVALRCDPISGHVSLFWYQQALGQGPEFLTYFQNEAQLDKSGLPSDRFFAERPEGSVSTLKIQRTQQEDSAVYLCASSRNRDGQPQHFGDGTRLSIL.

Details on this clone: Other DNA variants within this sample encode the same CDR3. V is TRBV12-5 and J is TRBJ1-1; D gene ambiguous. The germline V and J ends were trimmed by 1 base and 1 base, with 4 bases remaining between them. The CDR3 is 13 amino acids. Germline V gene lookup returns CDR1 LGHNT and CDR2 FRNRAP. The CDR3 here is CASGLGGNTEAFF. DNA for the CDR3: TGTGCTAGTGGTTTGGGCGGGAACACTGAAGCTTTCTTT.

This sequence joins TRBV27 and TRBJ2-1; 8 bases are shared with TRBD2. Germline CDR1 MNHEY, CDR2 SMNVEV (reference sequence). Trimming at V came to 4 bases and at J to 10 bases, leaving 9 bases not matched to a gene. This CDR3 spans 14 amino acids. Here the CDR3 reads CASSSSPLAEEQFF. The CDR3 DNA is TGTGCCAGCAGTTCCTCCCCACTAGCGGAAGAGCAGTTCTTC.

This clone was found once. CDR3 in DNA: TGCGCCAGCAGCCAGGAAATGTCGGCAGGATGGTATGAGCAGTTCTTC. This gives the protein CASSQEMSAGWYEQFF. This chain joins TRBV4-3 and TRBJ2-1; D gene unclear. The CDR3 sequence is 16 residues long. The germline gives CDR1 LGHNA, CDR2 YSLEER. Trimming removed 3 bases from V and 8 bases from J, with 20 bases in between.

The chain carries TRBV6-5 and TRBJ2-1, with 7 nucleotides matching TRBD1. With V trimmed by 6 bases and J by 9 bases, 11 bases remained unmatched. The germline CDR1 and CDR2 sequences are MNHEY and SVGAGI. The CDR3 runs to 14 residues. The CDR3 nucleotides are TGTGCCAGCAGGCCCTTAACAGGGGTTGGTGAGCAGTTCTTC. Translated: CASRPLTGVGEQFF.

J is TRBJ2-7 and V is TRBV7-9; either TRBD1 or TRBD2 may fit D (7 bases each). Germline V gene sequence: CDR1 SEHNR, CDR2 FQNEAQ (reference sequence). CDR3 length: 16 amino acids. V shed 1 base and J shed 7 bases, with 20 bases lying between them. The DNA for the CDR3 is TGTGCCAGCAGCTTAGGGCAGGGACAGCTGCGGGGGGAGCAGTACTTC. Translating it yields CASSLGQGQLRGEQYF.

The chain employs TRBV18 and TRBJ2-3; no reliable D call. This CDR3 region has 13 residues. The V gene lost 4 bases and the J gene lost 0 bases, with 5 bases spanning the gap. From germline, CDR1 is KGHSH and CDR2 LQKENI. CDR3 DNA sequence: TGTGCCAGCTCACTGGGGAGCACAGATACGCAGTATTTT. This translates into CASSLGSTDTQYF.

V gene TRBV11-2 combines with J gene TRBJ1-2, with D possibly being TRBD1 (5 bases). Between the trimmed V and J ends, which lost 6 bases and 4 bases, there was a span of 18 bases. In germline, CDR1 is SGHAT, CDR2 FQNNGV. The CDR3 loop spans 15 amino acids. CDR3 sequence: CASRTRRGNGYGYTF. The CDR3 nucleotides read TGTGCCAGCAGAACCCGACGGGGGAATGGCTATGGCTACACCTTC. Full variable domain (outside the CDR3, taken from reference TRBV11-2 and TRBJ1-2): EAGVAQSPRYKIIEKRQSVAFWCNPISGHATLYWYQQILGQGPKLLIQFQNNGVVDDSQLPKDRFSAERLKGVDSTLKIQPAKLEDSAVYLCASRTRRGNGYGYTFGSGTRLTVV.

The gene calls are TRBV6-6 and TRBJ1-1; possible D gene TRBD1, 5 bases. This CDR3 is built from 13 residues. In germline, CDR1 is MNHNY, CDR2 SVGAGI (reference sequence). V shed 5 bases and J shed 1 base, with 8 bases lying between them. CDR3 coding DNA: TGTGCCAGCAGTGCAGGGTCGAACACTGAAGCTTTCTTT. Protein sequence: CASSAGSNTEAFF.

The chain employs TRBV14 and TRBJ1-3; D is ambiguous. This CDR3 has 16 residues. The ends were cut back, 1 base at V and 4 bases at J, with 14 bases in the middle. Germline-derived CDR1 and CDR2 are SGHDN and FVKESK. The CDR3 is CASSQVWDFRGNTIYF. The CDR3 DNA sequence: TGTGCCAGCAGCCAAGTTTGGGATTTCCGCGGAAACACCATATATTTT.

The V gene is TRBV9, the J gene TRBJ2-1; D ambiguous. The CDR3 spans 12 residues. Looked up from germline, CDR1 is SGDLS and CDR2 is YYNGEE. V lost 3 bases, J lost 7 bases, and 8 bases lay in between. CDR3 nucleotide sequence: TGTGCCAGCAGCGGTGTCCATAATGAGCAGTTCTTC. Amino acids: CASSGVHNEQFF.

This chain links TRBV6-6 with TRBJ2-5; D remains ambiguous. Germline CDR1 is MNHNY and CDR2 is SVGAGI (reference sequence). The CDR3 is 10 residues long. V shed 10 bases and J shed 7 bases, with 10 bases lying between them. Here the CDR3 DNA reads TGTGCCACTCAGGATGGGACCCAGTACTTC. Its translation: CATQDGTQYF.

As to this clone: At one end, the junction sequence differs from germline, possibly due to a read error. The chain carries TRBV5-6 and TRBJ2-6, with 10 bases fitting TRBD1. The CDR3 contains 15 residues. In germline, CDR1 is SGHDT, CDR2 YYEEEE. This CDR3 reads CASSLVRTGGNVLTF. The CDR3 DNA is TGTGCCAGCAGCTTGGTACGGACAGGGGGCAACGTCCTGACTTTC.

J is TRBJ2-7 and V is TRBV7-9; 10 bases map to TRBD1. Unmatched junction bases numbered 7, after V lost 1 base and J lost 7 bases. This CDR3 has 15 residues. CDR1 is SEHNR, CDR2 FQNEAQ, per germline (reference sequence). The CDR3 DNA reads TGTGCCAGCAGCTTAGGACAGGGGGCCGCGGGGGAGCAGTACTTC. This gives the protein CASSLGQGAAGEQYF.

The V call is TRBV3-1 (or the pseudogene TRBV3-2), the J call TRBJ2-2, with D tentatively TRBD1 (5 bases). V lost 4 bases, J lost 4 bases, and 13 bases lay in between. The CDR3 is made up of 15 amino acids. CDR1 and CDR2 from the germline V gene are LGHDT and YNNKEL (reference sequence). The CDR3 coding sequence is TGTGCCAGCAGCCTCGGTTTAGGGGTCACCGGGGAGCTGTTTTTT. Translation: CASSLGLGVTGELFF.

The rearrangement links TRBV6-4 to TRBJ2-3, with TRBD2 matching over 7 bases. Germline-derived CDR1 and CDR2 are MRHNA and SNTAGT. This CDR3 contains 14 residues. The J segment lost 0 bases and the V segment lost 3 bases, leaving 0 bases of the junction unmatched. CDR3 sequence: CASSEGGSTDTQYF. The CDR3 nucleotides are TGTGCCAGCAGTGAGGGGGGGAGCACAGATACGCAGTATTTT.

The rearrangement links TRBV14 to TRBJ1-2, with D perhaps TRBD1 (6 bases). CDR3 size: 15 residues. CDR1 and CDR2 (germline): SGHDN, FVKESK. V lost 0 bases, J lost 3 bases, and 11 bases lay in between. CDR3 nucleotides: TGTGCCAGCAGCCAAGATCAAACAGGGTACTATGGCTACACCTTC. It yields the protein CASSQDQTGYYGYTF.

V is TRBV20-1 and J is TRBJ1-1; D gene uncertain. V was shortened by 1 base and J by 8 bases, with 8 bases between the two germline ends. The germline V gene has CDR1 DFQATT and CDR2 SNEGSKA (reference sequence). CDR3 length: 11 residues. CDR3 in amino acids: CSARGGYEAFF. CDR3 in DNA: TGCAGTGCTAGAGGGGGATACGAAGCTTTCTTT.

The chain recombines TRBV12-3 or TRBV12-4 with TRBJ1-1; no clear D gene. The CDR3 totals 11 residues. The V end lost 3 bases, the J end lost 10 bases, and 9 bases lay between the germline ends. The CDR3 reads CASSFRVGAFF. The DNA of the CDR3 is TGTGCCAGCAGTTTCCGGGTCGGAGCTTTCTTT.

The chain uses TRBV5-4 and TRBJ2-1, with D hard to call. In germline, CDR1 is SGHNT, CDR2 YYREEE (reference sequence). V was cut by 0 bases and J by 8 bases, with 15 bases left in between. This CDR3 is built from 15 residues. The CDR3: CASSLGFRAGDEQFF. CDR3 coding DNA: TGTGCCAGCAGCTTGGGTTTTAGGGCCGGTGATGAGCAGTTCTTC.

The chain is built from TRBV28 and TRBJ2-5, with 8 nucleotides matching TRBD2. V was clipped by 6 bases and J by 5 bases; unmatched bases: 11. Per germline, CDR1 MDHEN and CDR2 SYDVKM. The CDR3 is 15 residues long. The CDR3, as DNA: TGTGCCAGCAGCTCCCCTGGGACTAGGAGGGAGACCCAGTACTTC. This encodes CASSSPGTRRETQYF.

The V call is TRBV12-1, the J call TRBJ2-7; the table's D call of TRBD2 was not tested on the DNA. TRBV12-1 is a pseudogene. The CDR3 has 11 amino acids. CDR3: CASSWDWGQYF. CDR3 nucleotide sequence: TGTGCCAGCAGCTGGGACTGGGGGCAGTACTTC.

The chain combines TRBV10-1 with TRBJ2-1, with TRBD1 as a possible D gene (5 bases). CDR1 is WNHNN, CDR2 SYGVQD, per germline (reference sequence). The CDR3 extends over 11 amino acids. Trimming cost V 6 bases and J 7 bases, with 7 bases left between them. This CDR3 reads CASSRANEQFF. In nucleotides, the CDR3 is TGCGCCAGCAGCAGGGCAAATGAGCAGTTCTTC.

The gene calls are TRBV7-9 and TRBJ1-1; 7 bases agree with TRBD1. Germline values: CDR1 SEHNR, CDR2 FQNEAQ (reference sequence). J was trimmed by 1 base and V by 3 bases; bases with no gene match: 14. The CDR3 totals 18 residues. DNA for the CDR3: TGTGCCAGCAGCTTGTCGTTCACAGGGGAGGATTCGAACACTGAAGCTTTCTTT. Amino acid sequence: CASSLSFTGEDSNTEAFF.